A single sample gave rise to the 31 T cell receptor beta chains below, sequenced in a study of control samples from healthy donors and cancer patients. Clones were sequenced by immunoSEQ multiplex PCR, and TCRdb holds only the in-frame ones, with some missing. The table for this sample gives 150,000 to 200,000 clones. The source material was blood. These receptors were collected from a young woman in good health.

CDR3 DNA: TGTGCCAGCAGCGTAGTGAACGGGGAGCTGTTTTTT. Its protein product is CASSVVNGELFF. V usage is TRBV9 and J usage is TRBJ2-2; no definite D call. V lost 0 bases to trimming and J lost 7 bases, with 4 bases between them. The V gene's germline CDR1 is SGDLS and CDR2 YYNGEE. The CDR3 has 12 amino acids.

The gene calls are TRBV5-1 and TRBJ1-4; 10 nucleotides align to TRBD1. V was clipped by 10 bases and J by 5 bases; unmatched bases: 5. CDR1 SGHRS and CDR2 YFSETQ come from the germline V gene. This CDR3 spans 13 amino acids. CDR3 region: CAPKGQGNEKLFF. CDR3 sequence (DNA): TGCGCCCCCAAGGGACAGGGGAATGAAAAACTGTTTTTT.

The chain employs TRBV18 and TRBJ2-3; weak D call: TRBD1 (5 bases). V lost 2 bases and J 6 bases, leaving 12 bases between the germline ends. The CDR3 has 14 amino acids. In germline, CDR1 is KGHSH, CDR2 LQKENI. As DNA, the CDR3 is TGTGCCAGCTCACCAGCAGGGTTCGTCGATACGCAGTATTTT. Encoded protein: CASSPAGFVDTQYF.

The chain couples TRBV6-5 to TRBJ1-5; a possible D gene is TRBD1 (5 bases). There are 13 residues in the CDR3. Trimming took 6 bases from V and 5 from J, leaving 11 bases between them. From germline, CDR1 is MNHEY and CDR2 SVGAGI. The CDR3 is CASSAVGDQPQHF. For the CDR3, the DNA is TGTGCCAGCAGCGCCGTGGGGGATCAGCCCCAGCATTTT.

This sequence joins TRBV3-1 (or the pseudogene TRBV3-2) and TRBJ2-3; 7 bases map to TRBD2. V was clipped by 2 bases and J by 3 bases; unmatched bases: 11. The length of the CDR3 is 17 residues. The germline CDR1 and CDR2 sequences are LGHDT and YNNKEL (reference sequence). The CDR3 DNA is TGTGCCAGCAGCCAAAGCTTCCCGGGACTAACAACAGATACGCAGTATTTT. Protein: CASSQSFPGLTTDTQYF.

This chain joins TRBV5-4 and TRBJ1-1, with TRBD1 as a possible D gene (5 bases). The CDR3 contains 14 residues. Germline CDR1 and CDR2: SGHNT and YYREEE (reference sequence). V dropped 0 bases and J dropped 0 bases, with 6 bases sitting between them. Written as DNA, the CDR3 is TGTGCCAGCAGCTTGGTGGGGGTGAACACTGAAGCTTTCTTT. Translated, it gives CASSLVGVNTEAFF.

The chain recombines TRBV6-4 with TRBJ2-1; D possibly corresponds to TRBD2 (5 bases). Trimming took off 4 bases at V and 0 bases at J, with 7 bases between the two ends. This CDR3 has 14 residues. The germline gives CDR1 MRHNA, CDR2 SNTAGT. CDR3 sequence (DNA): TGTGCCAGCAGTGGTGGGAGCTCCTACAATGAGCAGTTCTTC. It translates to CASSGGSSYNEQFF.

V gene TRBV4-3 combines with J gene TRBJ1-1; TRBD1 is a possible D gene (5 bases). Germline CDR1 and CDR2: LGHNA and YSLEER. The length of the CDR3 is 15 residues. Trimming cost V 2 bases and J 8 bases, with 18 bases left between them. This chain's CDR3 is CASSQTTAGEVEAFF. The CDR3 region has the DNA TGCGCCAGCAGCCAAACCACGGCGGGGGAAGTGGAAGCTTTCTTT.

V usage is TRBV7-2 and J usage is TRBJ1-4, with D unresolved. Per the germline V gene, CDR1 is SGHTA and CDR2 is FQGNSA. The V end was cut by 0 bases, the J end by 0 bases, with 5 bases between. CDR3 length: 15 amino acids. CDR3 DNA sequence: TGTGCCAGCAGCTTAGCTGGGCCAACTAATGAAAAACTGTTTTTT. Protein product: CASSLAGPTNEKLFF.

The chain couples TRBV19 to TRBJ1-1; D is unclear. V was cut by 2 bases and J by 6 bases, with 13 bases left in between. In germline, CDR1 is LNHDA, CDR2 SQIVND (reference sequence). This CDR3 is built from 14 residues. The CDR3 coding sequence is TGTGCCAGTAGTATAAATCCCTTTTTGTCTGAAGCTTTCTTT. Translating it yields CASSINPFLSEAFF.

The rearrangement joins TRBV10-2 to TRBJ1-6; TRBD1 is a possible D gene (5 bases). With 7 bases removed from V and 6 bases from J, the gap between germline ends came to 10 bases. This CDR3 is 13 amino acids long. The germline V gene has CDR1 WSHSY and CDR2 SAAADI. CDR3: CASTTGPNSPLHF. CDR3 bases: TGCGCCAGCACCACAGGTCCTAATTCACCCCTCCACTTT.

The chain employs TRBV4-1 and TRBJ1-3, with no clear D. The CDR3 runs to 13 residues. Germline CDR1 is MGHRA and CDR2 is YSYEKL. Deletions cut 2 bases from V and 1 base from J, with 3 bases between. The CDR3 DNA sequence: TGCGCCAGCAGCCAAAGTTCTGGAAACACCATATATTTT. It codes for CASSQSSGNTIYF.

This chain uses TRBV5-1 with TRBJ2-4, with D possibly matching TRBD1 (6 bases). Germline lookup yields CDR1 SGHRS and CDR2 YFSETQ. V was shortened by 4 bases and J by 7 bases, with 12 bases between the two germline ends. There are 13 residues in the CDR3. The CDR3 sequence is CASSPRQGNIQYF. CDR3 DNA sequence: TGCGCCAGCAGCCCTCGGCAGGGGAACATTCAGTACTTC.

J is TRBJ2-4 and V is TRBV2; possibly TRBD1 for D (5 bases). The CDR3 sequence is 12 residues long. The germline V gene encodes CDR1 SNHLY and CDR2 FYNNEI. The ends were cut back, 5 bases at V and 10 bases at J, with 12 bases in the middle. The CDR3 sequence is CASSMGPLIQYF. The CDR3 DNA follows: TGTGCCAGCAGTATGGGGCCTTTAATTCAGTACTTC.

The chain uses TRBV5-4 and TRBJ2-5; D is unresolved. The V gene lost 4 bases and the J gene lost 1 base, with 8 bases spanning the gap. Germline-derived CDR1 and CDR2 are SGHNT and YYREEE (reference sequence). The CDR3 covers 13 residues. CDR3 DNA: TGTGCCAGCAGCGCGCCGACCCAAGAGACCCAGTACTTC. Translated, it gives CASSAPTQETQYF. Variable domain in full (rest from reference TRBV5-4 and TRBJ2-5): ETGVTQSPTHLIKTRGQQVTLRCSSQSGHNTVSWYQQALGQGPQFIFQYYREEENGRGNFPPRFSGLQFPNYSSELNVNALELDDSALYLCASSAPTQETQYFGPGTRLLVL.

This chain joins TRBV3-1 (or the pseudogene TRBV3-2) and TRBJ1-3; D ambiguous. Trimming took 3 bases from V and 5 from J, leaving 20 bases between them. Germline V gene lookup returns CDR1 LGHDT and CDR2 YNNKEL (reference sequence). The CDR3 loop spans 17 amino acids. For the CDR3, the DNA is TGTGCCAGCAGCCATCTCACTCCATTTACACCACGAAACACCATATATTTT. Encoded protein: CASSHLTPFTPRNTIYF.

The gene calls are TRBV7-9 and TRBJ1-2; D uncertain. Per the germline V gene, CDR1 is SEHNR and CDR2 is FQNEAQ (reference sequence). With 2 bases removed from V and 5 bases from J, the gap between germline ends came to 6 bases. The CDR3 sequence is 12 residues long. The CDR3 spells CASSLSGYGYTF. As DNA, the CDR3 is TGTGCCAGCAGCTTAAGCGGGTATGGCTACACCTTC. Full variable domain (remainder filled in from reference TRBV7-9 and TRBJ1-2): DTGVSQNPRHKITKRGQNVTFRCDPISEHNRLYWYRQTLGQGPEFLTYFQNEAQLEKSRLLSDRFSAERPKGSFSTLEIQRTEQGDSAMYLCASSLSGYGYTFGSGTRLTVV.

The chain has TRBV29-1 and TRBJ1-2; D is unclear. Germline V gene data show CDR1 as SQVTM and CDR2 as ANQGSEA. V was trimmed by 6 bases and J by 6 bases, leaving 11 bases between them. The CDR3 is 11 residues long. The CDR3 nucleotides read TGCAGCGTAGGGTCGAGAGATGGCTACACCTTC. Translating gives CSVGSRDGYTF.

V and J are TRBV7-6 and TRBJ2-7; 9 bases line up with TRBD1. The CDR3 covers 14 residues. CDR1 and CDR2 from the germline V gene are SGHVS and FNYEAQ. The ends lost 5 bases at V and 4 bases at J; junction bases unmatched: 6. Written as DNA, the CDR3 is TGTGCCAGCAGCCCCGGGACAGGGCCGTACGAGCAGTACTTC. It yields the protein CASSPGTGPYEQYF.

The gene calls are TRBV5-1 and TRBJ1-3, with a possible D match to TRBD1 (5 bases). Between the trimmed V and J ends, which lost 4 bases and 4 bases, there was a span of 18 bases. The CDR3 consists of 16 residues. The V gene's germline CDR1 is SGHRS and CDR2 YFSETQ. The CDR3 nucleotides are TGCGCCAGCAGCCCTGGGGCCCTCGTCAGAGGAAACACCATATATTTT. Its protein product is CASSPGALVRGNTIYF.

The CDR3 sequence is CASSLGQGDQPQHF. For the CDR3, the DNA is TGTGCCAGCAGCTTAGGACAGGGGGATCAGCCCCAGCATTTT. The chain couples TRBV7-9 to TRBJ1-5; TRBD1 aligns across 9 bases. Germline V gene lookup returns CDR1 SEHNR and CDR2 FQNEAQ (reference sequence). There are 14 residues in the CDR3. V dropped 1 base and J dropped 5; count of bases not matched to a gene: 0.

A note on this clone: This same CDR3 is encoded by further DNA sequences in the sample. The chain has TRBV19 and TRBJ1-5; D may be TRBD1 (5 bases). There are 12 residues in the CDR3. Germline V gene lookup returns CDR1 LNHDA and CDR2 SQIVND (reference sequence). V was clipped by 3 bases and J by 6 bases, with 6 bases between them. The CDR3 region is CASSIGGQPQHF. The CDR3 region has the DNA TGTGCCAGTAGTATCGGGGGTCAGCCCCAGCATTTT.

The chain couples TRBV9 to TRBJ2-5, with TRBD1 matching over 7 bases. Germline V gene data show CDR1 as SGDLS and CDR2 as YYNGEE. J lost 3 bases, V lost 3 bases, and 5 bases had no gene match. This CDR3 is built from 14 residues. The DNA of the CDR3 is TGTGCCAGCAGCGCCCGGGACAGCGAAGAGACCCAGTACTTC. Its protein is CASSARDSEETQYF.

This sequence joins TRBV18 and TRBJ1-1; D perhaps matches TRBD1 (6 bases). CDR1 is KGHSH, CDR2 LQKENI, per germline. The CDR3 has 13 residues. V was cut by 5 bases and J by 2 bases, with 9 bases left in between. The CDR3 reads CASSEDRNTEAFF. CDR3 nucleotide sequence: TGTGCCAGCTCAGAGGACAGAAACACTGAAGCTTTCTTT.

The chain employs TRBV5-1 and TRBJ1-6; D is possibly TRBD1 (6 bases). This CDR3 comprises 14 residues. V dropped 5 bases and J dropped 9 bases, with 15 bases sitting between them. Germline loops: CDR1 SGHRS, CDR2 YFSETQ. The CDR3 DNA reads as TGCGCCAGCAGTTTACAGGGTTCGGGTTCACCCCTCCACTTT. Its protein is CASSLQGSGSPLHF.

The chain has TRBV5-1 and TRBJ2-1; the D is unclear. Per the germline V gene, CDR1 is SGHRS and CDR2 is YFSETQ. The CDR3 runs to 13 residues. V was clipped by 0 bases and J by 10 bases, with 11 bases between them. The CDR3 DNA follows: TGCGCCAGCAGCTTGGACAGTTCAGAGGAGCAGTTCTTC. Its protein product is CASSLDSSEEQFF.

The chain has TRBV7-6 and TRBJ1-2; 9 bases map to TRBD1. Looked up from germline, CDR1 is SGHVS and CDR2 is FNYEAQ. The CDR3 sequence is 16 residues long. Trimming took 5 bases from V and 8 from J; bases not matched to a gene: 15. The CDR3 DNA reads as TGTGCCAGCAGCCCCCGGACAGGGGTATCTTCTTGGGGCTACACCTTC. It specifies CASSPRTGVSSWGYTF. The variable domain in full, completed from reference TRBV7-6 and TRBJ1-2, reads GAGVSQSPRYKVTKRGQDVALRCDPISGHVSLYWYRQALGQGPEFLTYFNYEAQQDKSGLPNDRFSAERPEGSISTLTIQRTEQRDSAMYRCASSPRTGVSSWGYTFGSGTRLTVV.

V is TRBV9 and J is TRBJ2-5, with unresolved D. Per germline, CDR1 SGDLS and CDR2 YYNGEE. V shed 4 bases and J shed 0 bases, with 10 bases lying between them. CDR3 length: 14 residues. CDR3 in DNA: TGTGCCAGCAGCCCGGTGGGGTACCAAGAGACCCAGTACTTC. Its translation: CASSPVGYQETQYF. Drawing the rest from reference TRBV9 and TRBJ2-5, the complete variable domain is DSGVTQTPKHLITATGQRVTLRCSPRSGDLSVYWYQQSLDQGLQFLIQYYNGEERAKGNILERFSAQQFPDLHSELNLSSLELGDSALYFCASSPVGYQETQYFGPGTRLLVL.

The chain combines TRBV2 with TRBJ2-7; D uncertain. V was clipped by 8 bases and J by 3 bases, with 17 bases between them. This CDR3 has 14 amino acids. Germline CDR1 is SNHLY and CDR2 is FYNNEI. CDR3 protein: CASGFGEVIYEQYF. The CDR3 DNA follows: TGTGCCAGCGGATTCGGTGAGGTGATCTACGAGCAGTACTTC.

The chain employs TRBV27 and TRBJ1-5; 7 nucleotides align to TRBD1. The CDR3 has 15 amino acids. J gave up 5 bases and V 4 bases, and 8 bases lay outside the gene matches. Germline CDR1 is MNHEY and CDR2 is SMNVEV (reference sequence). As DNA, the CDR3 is TGTGCCAGCAGTTCCCTCGGGCAGGGGGATCAGCCCCAGCATTTT. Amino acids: CASSSLGQGDQPQHF.

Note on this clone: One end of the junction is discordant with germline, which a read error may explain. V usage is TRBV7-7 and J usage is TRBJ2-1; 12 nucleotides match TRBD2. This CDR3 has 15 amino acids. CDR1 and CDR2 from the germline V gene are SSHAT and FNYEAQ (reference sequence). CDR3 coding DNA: TGTGCTAGCAGCCGGACTAGCGGGGCCCTCAATGAGCAGTTCTTC. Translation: CASSRTSGALNEQFF.